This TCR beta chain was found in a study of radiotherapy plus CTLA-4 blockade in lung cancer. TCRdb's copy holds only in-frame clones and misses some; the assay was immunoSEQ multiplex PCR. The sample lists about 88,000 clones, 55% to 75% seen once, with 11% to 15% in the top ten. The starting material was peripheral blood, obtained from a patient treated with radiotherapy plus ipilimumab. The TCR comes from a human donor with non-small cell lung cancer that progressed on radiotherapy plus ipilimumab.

The CDR3 DNA is TGTGCCAGCAGTGAATCCTCAGGAAAACTGTTTTTT. Translation gives CASSESSGKLFF. The rearrangement joins TRBV25-1 to TRBJ1-4; D is unresolved. V was clipped by 1 base and J by 10 bases, with 7 bases between them. The CDR3 length is 12 residues. CDR1 is MGHDK and CDR2 is SYGVNS in the germline V gene.